These T cell receptor beta chains were read from a single sample in a study of PD-L1 blockade in urothelial cancer. Profiled with immunoSEQ multiplex PCR; TCRdb holds only in-frame clones, not every one. The sample yields about 43,000 clones, 70% to 90% seen once. The sample was PBMCs, taken around atezolizumab (anti-PD-L1) treatment. The receptors stem from a woman aged 55-69 years with urothelial cancer. The CDR3 runs from the conserved cysteine through the conserved F or W. A D gene is named only where the DNA matches it firmly. A row's size may be missing; if present it is once, few, many or a size class.

>NA|NA|13|TRBV2|TRBJ2-7
CASRADGSYEQYF
TGTGCCAGCAGAGCGGACGGGTCCTACGAGCAGTACTTC
>TRBD2|NA|17|TRBV15|TRBJ2-1
CATSSSLGLASFNEQFF
TGTGCCACCAGCAGTTCCCTCGGACTAGCGAGTTTTAATGAGCAGTTCTTC
>TRBD2|NA|16|TRBV9|TRBJ2-1
CASSASGTSVSDEQFF
TGTGCCAGCAGCGCCTCCGGGACTAGCGTGAGCGATGAGCAGTTCTTC
>TRBD2|NA|18|TRBV7-2|TRBJ2-7
CASSSGAGVSGRAGEQYF
TGTGCCAGCAGCTCAGGGGCAGGGGTTAGCGGGAGGGCCGGCGAGCAGTACTTC
>TRBD2|NA|18|TRBV9|TRBJ2-2
CASSAGTTSGVSFGELFF
TGTGCCAGCAGCGCAGGAACGACTAGCGGGGTCTCCTTCGGCGAGCTGTTTTTT
>NA|NA|15|TRBV19|TRBJ2-1
CASRPGSFPYNEQFF
TGTGCCAGTAGGCCCGGGAGCTTCCCCTACAATGAGCAGTTCTTC
>NA|few|14|TRBV7-8|TRBJ2-7
CASSRTSPRYEQYF
TGTGCCAGCTCCCGGACATCCCCGAGGTACGAGCAGTACTTC
>TRBD1|few|17|TRBV28|TRBJ2-1
CASSPQAGLTGGNEQFF
TGTGCCAGCAGTCCCCAAGCGGGCCTCACAGGGGGGAATGAGCAGTTCTTC
>TRBD1|NA|16|TRBV18|TRBJ1-5
CASSPSTGGAGQPQHF
TGTGCCAGCTCACCATCGACAGGGGGCGCAGGTCAGCCCCAGCATTTT
>TRBD1|NA|13|TRBV19|TRBJ1-5
CASWTGSAQPQHF
TGTGCCAGTTGGACAGGGTCGGCTCAGCCCCAGCATTTT
>TRBD1|NA|16|TRBV18|TRBJ2-7
CASSHHDRGITYEQYF
TGTGCCAGCTCACATCACGACAGGGGAATCACCTACGAGCAGTACTTC
>TRBD1|NA|15|TRBV13|TRBJ1-1
CASSSGTGRNTEAFF
TGTGCCAGCAGCTCCGGGACAGGGAGGAACACTGAAGCTTTCTTT
>TRBD2|NA|19|TRBV4-2|TRBJ2-1
CASSRALAGGRASYNEQFF
TGTGCCAGCAGCCGCGCCCTAGCGGGGGGCCGGGCCTCCTACAATGAGCAGTTCTTC
>TRBD1|NA|13|TRBV9|TRBJ2-7
CASSAHRGYEQYF
TGTGCCAGCAGCGCCCACAGGGGTTACGAGCAGTACTTC
>TRBD1|NA|13|TRBV9|TRBJ1-2
CASSGTGEDGYTF
TGTGCCAGCAGTGGGACAGGGGAGGATGGCTACACCTTC
>TRBD1|NA|16|TRBV6-4|TRBJ1-5
CASSDLGQGRNQPQHF
TGTGCCAGCAGTGACCTGGGACAGGGGCGCAATCAGCCCCAGCATTTT
>TRBD1|NA|16|TRBV5-8|TRBJ1-1
CASSLGLGQQNTEAFF
TGTGCCAGCAGCTTGGGCTTGGGACAGCAGAACACTGAAGCTTTCTTT
>NA|few|16|TRBV7-9|TRBJ1-1
CASSLAVRLMNTEAFF
TGTGCCAGCAGCTTAGCGGTGCGGCTGATGAACACTGAAGCTTTCTTT
>TRBD1|NA|16|TRBV28|TRBJ2-6
CAIGDRVPSGANVLTF
TGTGCCATTGGGGACAGGGTGCCCTCCGGGGCCAACGTCCTGACTTTC
>TRBD1|NA|16|TRBV5-1|TRBJ2-2
CASSYIVTGVTGELFF
TGCGCCAGCAGTTATATTGTGACAGGGGTCACCGGGGAGCTGTTTTTT
>NA|NA|15|TRBV21-1|TRBJ1-3
CASSKQGTPGNTIYF
TGTGCCAGCAGCAAACAGGGGACCCCTGGAAACACCATATATTTT
>TRBD2|NA|18|TRBV2|TRBJ2-7
CASSYGTSRLARSYEQYF
TGTGCCAGCTCATACGGGACTAGTAGGTTAGCGCGATCCTACGAGCAGTACTTC
>NA|NA|14|TRBV11-2|TRBJ2-7
CASSLTLAPYEQYF
TGTGCCAGCAGCTTAACGTTAGCTCCATACGAGCAGTACTTC
>TRBD2|NA|16|TRBV10-1|TRBJ2-2
CASSGLAGGLSGELFF
TGCGCCAGCAGCGGACTAGCGGGTGGTCTCTCCGGGGAGCTGTTTTTT
>NA|NA|14|TRBV5-4|TRBJ2-7
CASSGQGGSYEQYF
TGTGCCAGCAGCGGGCAGGGGGGTTCCTACGAGCAGTACTTC
>TRBD2|NA|16|TRBV28|TRBJ2-1
CASSSPASGMKNEQFF
TGTGCCAGCAGTTCCCCCGCCAGCGGGATGAAGAATGAGCAGTTCTTC
>TRBD1|NA|14|TRBV27|TRBJ2-3
CASSRDRITDTQYF
TGTGCCAGCAGTAGGGACAGAATAACAGATACGCAGTATTTT
>TRBD1|NA|13|TRBV2|TRBJ2-4
CASRMTGEDIQYF
TGTGCCAGCAGAATGACAGGGGAGGACATTCAGTACTTC
>TRBD2|NA|16|TRBV11-3|TRBJ2-1
CASSYPQAGADNEQFF
TGTGCCAGCAGCTATCCTCAAGCGGGAGCTGATAATGAGCAGTTCTTC
>NA|NA|15|TRBV15|TRBJ2-7
CATSRGAGSPYEQYF
TGTGCCACCAGCAGAGGTGCGGGGTCCCCCTACGAGCAGTACTTC
>NA|NA|14|TRBV6-4|TRBJ1-6
CASSQDGLHSPLHF
TGTGCCAGCAGCCAGGACGGACTGCATTCACCCCTCCACTTT
>NA|NA|15|TRBV10-3|TRBJ2-1
CAISDSPWSVSEQFF
TGTGCCATCAGTGATTCTCCATGGAGTGTTAGCGAGCAGTTCTTC
>NA|once|14|TRBV7-9|TRBJ1-1
CASSLGLRGTEAFF
TGTGCCAGCAGCTTAGGACTGAGGGGGACTGAAGCTTTCTTT
>TRBD2|NA|17|TRBV16|TRBJ2-7
CASSRTSGYFPSYEQYF
TGTGCCAGCAGCCGGACTAGCGGATACTTCCCTTCCTACGAGCAGTACTTC
>NA|once|13|TRBV11-3|TRBJ2-7
CASSPSPGYEQYF
TGTGCCAGCAGCCCATCGCCAGGTTACGAGCAGTACTTC
>NA|NA|13|TRBV2|TRBJ1-4
CASTLVEGEKLFF
TGTGCCAGCACCCTCGTCGAGGGCGAAAAACTGTTTTTT
>NA|NA|16|TRBV19|TRBJ1-4
CASSTTDGGGNEKLFF
TGTGCCAGTAGTACCACGGACGGAGGCGGAAATGAAAAACTGTTTTTT
>TRBD1|NA|16|TRBV2|TRBJ2-1
CASRGDRGGPYNEQFF
TGTGCCAGCAGAGGCGACAGGGGAGGACCCTACAATGAGCAGTTCTTC
>NA|NA|12|TRBV29-1|TRBJ2-5
CSVSTGRETQYF
TGCAGCGTCTCGACGGGGAGAGAGACCCAGTACTTC
>TRBD1|NA|14|TRBV4-1|TRBJ2-1
CASSHKLRGNEQFF
TGCGCCAGCAGCCACAAACTCAGGGGGAATGAGCAGTTCTTC
>TRBD1|NA|16|TRBV28|TRBJ2-2
CASSLSGTGDTGELFF
TGTGCCAGCAGTTTATCCGGGACAGGGGACACCGGGGAGCTGTTTTTT
>NA|once|15|TRBV5-8|TRBJ2-3
CASTPLTMATDTQYF
TGTGCCAGCACCCCCTTGACAATGGCCACAGATACGCAGTATTTT
>NA|once|15|TRBV7-6|TRBJ2-3
CASSFGGRSTDTQYF
TGTGCCAGCAGCTTCGGGGGTCGGAGCACAGATACGCAGTATTTT
>TRBD2|NA|14|TRBV5-5|TRBJ2-3
CASSLAGNTDTQYF
TGTGCCAGCAGTCTAGCGGGAAACACAGATACGCAGTATTTT
>TRBD1|NA|16|TRBV15|TRBJ2-7
CATSRGTGGGVGEQYF
TGTGCCACCAGCAGGGGAACAGGGGGCGGTGTGGGCGAGCAGTACTTC